In its sample, the clone carrying this T cell receptor (beta chain) was seen once. The CDR3 length is 15 residues. J was trimmed by 0 bases and V by 6 bases; bases with no gene match: 6. The germline gives CDR1 SGHTA, CDR2 FQGTGA. This sample is drawn from a study of blood T cell repertoires in COVID-19. Study details: Sites across the United States, Italy and Spain contributed samples from acute and convalescent COVID-19. Sources were T cells, B-cell-depleted T cells, or PBMCs; the material itself was cDNA or gDNA.

Per the original methods: Amplification of reference gene primers provided the estimated nucleated cell counts. Assay: immunoSEQ multiplex PCR; the TCRdb copy retains only in-frame clones and omits some. The V and J calls and clone size were taken over from that table, and D and trimming were inferred from the DNA. The repertoire holds tens of thousands of clones, 78% seen once, with around 25% in the top ten. The sample taken for sequencing was peripheral blood. The receptor was isolated from a human donor in a cohort sampled during active COVID-19. The gene calls are TRBV7-3 and TRBJ2-5; 8 bases are shared with TRBD2. The CDR3 protein is CASRSGGGNQETQYF. As DNA, the CDR3 is TGTGCCAGCAGGTCGGGCGGGGGGAACCAAGAGACCCAGTACTTC.